The 24 T cell receptor beta chains presented below share a single source sample, sequenced in a study of T cell repertoires in cytomegalovirus infection. TCRdb independently ran MiXCR on the reads; one entry per CDR3 protein. The sample lists 200,000 to 250,000 distinct CDR3 sequences, over 20% occurring once. Sequenced input: CD8+ T cells from PBMCs. Receptors were obtained from a human donor in good health (CMV status not recorded). Some clones in this sample may be carry-over from other donors' samples.

CDR3 sequence (DNA): TGTGCCAGCAGCGAGAGACCCTGGGACGGGGTGGAGCAGTTCTTC. Its protein product is CASSERPWDGVEQFF. The rearrangement joins TRBV2 to TRBJ2-1, with D possibly being TRBD1 or TRBD2 (5 bases each). The germline V gene encodes CDR1 SNHLY and CDR2 FYNNEI. There are 15 residues in the CDR3. Trimming shortened V by 6 bases and J by 10 bases, and 22 bases separated the two germline ends.

The chain carries TRBV12-3 or TRBV12-4 and TRBJ1-1; 7 bases fit TRBD1. Trimming at V came to 5 bases and at J to 5 bases, leaving 14 bases not matched to a gene. The CDR3 runs 16 residues. The CDR3 region is CASSPPRTGRGTEAFF. The CDR3, as DNA: TGTGCCAGCAGTCCCCCGAGGACAGGCCGAGGGACTGAAGCTTTCTTT.

This clonotype was observed a few times. The chain carries TRBV20-1 and TRBJ1-1; TRBD1 matches at 8 bases. Germline V gives CDR1 DFQATT, CDR2 SNEGSKA (reference sequence). The CDR3 totals 14 residues. Trimming removed 4 bases from V and 1 base from J; junction bases left unmatched: 5. The CDR3 region is CSATDRGWNTEAFF. In DNA, the CDR3 is TGCAGTGCTACCGACAGGGGTTGGAACACTGAAGCTTTCTTT.

To note about this clonotype: A clone one base away is much larger, so this may be a read error. This CDR3 is CATYPGLIASTETQYF. CDR3 in DNA: TGTGCCACCTATCCGGGCCTAATAGCTAGCACAGAAACGCAGTATTTT. The chain uses TRBV10-3 and TRBJ2-3; possibly TRBD2 for D (5 bases). CDR1 ENHRY and CDR2 SYGVKD come from the germline V gene. CDR3 length equals 16 residues.

This clonotype has more than one count but fewer than ten. The V and J genes are TRBV28 and TRBJ2-5; 10 nucleotides agree with TRBD2. The CDR3 covers 15 residues. The ends lost 5 bases at V and 4 bases at J; junction bases unmatched: 7. The germline V gene has CDR1 MDHEN and CDR2 SYDVKM. CDR3 coding DNA: TGTGCCAGCAGTCCTTTAGCGGGGGGCCGAGAGACCCAGTACTTC. Its protein product is CASSPLAGGRETQYF.

The sample holds many counts of this clonotype. This chain connects TRBV7-2 to TRBJ1-4; perhaps TRBD1 as D (5 bases). The CDR3 is 15 residues long. V shed 5 bases and J shed 8 bases, with 18 bases lying between them. Germline CDR1 reads SGHTA; CDR2 reads FQGNSA. The CDR3 region is CASSGGVGGGEKLFF. CDR3 DNA: TGTGCCAGCAGCGGAGGCGTCGGGGGTGGAGAAAAACTGTTTTTT.

This clonotype was detected a few times. The gene calls are TRBV12-3 or TRBV12-4 and TRBJ1-1; tentatively, D is TRBD1 (5 bases). V lost 2 bases and J 5 bases, leaving 15 bases between the germline ends. The CDR3 sequence is 15 residues long. The CDR3 region has the DNA TGTGCCAGCAGTTTATGGTCGGGGAGGGGAACTGAAGCTTTCTTT. It translates to CASSLWSGRGTEAFF.

The V and J genes are TRBV6-4 and TRBJ1-1; a possible D gene is TRBD1 (5 bases). V lost 0 bases and J lost 5, with 7 bases in between. Germline CDR1 reads MRHNA; CDR2 reads SNTAGT. The CDR3 is 13 amino acids. The CDR3 protein is CASSDSGGTEAFF. CDR3 nucleotide sequence: TGTGCCAGCAGTGACTCGGGGGGGACTGAAGCTTTCTTT.

This clonotype turned up a few times. This chain links TRBV6-5 with TRBJ2-7; D may correspond to TRBD1 or TRBD2 (6 bases each). V dropped 0 bases and J dropped 0 bases, with 9 bases sitting between them. Per the germline V gene, CDR1 is MNHEY and CDR2 is SVGAGI. The CDR3 runs to 15 residues. In DNA, the CDR3 is TGTGCCAGCAGTTACTCGGAGGGGGGCTCCTACGAGCAGTACTTC. It specifies CASSYSEGGSYEQYF.

In this sample, this clonotype turned up many times. The chain joins TRBV28 to TRBJ1-6; TRBD1 matches 9 bases. CDR1 and CDR2 from the germline V gene are MDHEN and SYDVKM. V lost 1 base to trimming and J lost 10 bases; unmatched junction nucleotides: 5. This CDR3 has 15 residues. As DNA, the CDR3 is TGTGCCAGCAGTTTATCCGGGACAGGGAAATCACCCCTCCACTTT. The encoded protein is CASSLSGTGKSPLHF.

This clonotype has more than one count but fewer than ten. This rearrangement joins TRBV5-1 to TRBJ2-5, with 7 nucleotides matching TRBD1. J was trimmed by 2 bases and V by 0 bases; bases with no gene match: 7. CDR1 is SGHRS and CDR2 is YFSETQ in the germline V gene. There are 16 residues in the CDR3. The CDR3 DNA follows: TGCGCCAGCAGCTTGGCGTCCGACAGGGCTCAAGAGACCCAGTACTTC. Its protein is CASSLASDRAQETQYF. Combining the CDR3 with reference TRBV5-1 and TRBJ2-5 gives the whole variable domain KAGVTQTPRYLIKTRGQQVTLSCSPISGHRSVSWYQQTPGQGLQFLFEYFSETQRNKGNFPGRFSGRQFSNSRSEMNVSTLELGDSALYLCASSLASDRAQETQYFGPGTRLLVL.

This clonotype was seen repeatedly, ten times or more. The chain combines TRBV7-8 with TRBJ2-1, with D perhaps matching TRBD2 (5 bases). Per the germline V gene, CDR1 is SGHVS and CDR2 is FQNEAQ. Trimming removed 1 base from V and 8 bases from J, with 12 bases in between. This CDR3 region has 14 residues. The CDR3 DNA sequence: TGTGCCAGCAGCTTAGTAGGCGCCGGGGATGAGCAGTTCTTC. Translating it yields CASSLVGAGDEQFF.

The sample holds a few counts of this clonotype. The CDR3 loop is CASSHDRESNQPQHF. The DNA for the CDR3 is TGTGCCAGCAGCCACGACAGGGAGAGCAATCAGCCCCAGCATTTT. V usage is TRBV7-3 and J usage is TRBJ1-5, with TRBD1 identical over 7 bases. Per germline, CDR1 SGHTA and CDR2 FQGTGA. V dropped 5 bases and J dropped 1; count of bases not matched to a gene: 5. This CDR3 is built from 15 residues.

Of note for this clonotype: Germline is not matched at one junction end, which may reflect a read error. In nucleotides, the CDR3 is TGCAGTGCTAGTGACAGCGTAACCTCATACAATGATCAGTTCTTC. Translation: CSASDSVTSYNDQFF. The chain combines TRBV20-1 with TRBJ2-1; the D gene is possibly TRBD1 (5 bases). The CDR3 sequence is 15 residues long. In germline, CDR1 is DFQATT, CDR2 SNEGSKA (reference sequence).

This chain connects TRBV6-2 or TRBV6-3 to TRBJ2-1; 8 positions match TRBD2. V gave up 1 base and J gave up 9 bases; unmatched junction bases: 8. Germline assignment: CDR1 MNHEY and CDR2 SVGEGT. CDR3 size: 15 residues. The CDR3 nucleotides are TGTGCCAGCAGTTACTTCGCGGGGGGCCAGGGTGAGCAGTTCTTC. Its translation is CASSYFAGGQGEQFF.

In this sample, this clonotype turned up many times. The genes are TRBV29-1 and TRBJ2-3; 7 bases map to TRBD2. From germline, CDR1 is SQVTM and CDR2 ANQGSEA. The junction had 10 bases not matched to a gene; V was cut back by 8 bases and J by 5 bases. The length of the CDR3 is 13 residues. CDR3: CSLTPREKDTQYF. The CDR3 coding sequence is TGCAGCCTGACTCCGCGGGAGAAAGATACGCAGTATTTT.

This clonotype was seen a few times. V is TRBV15 and J is TRBJ2-7; TRBD2 matches 13 bases. The CDR3 length is 16 residues. After removal of 2 bases from V and 4 bases from J, the junction contained 5 bases not matched to a gene. Germline V gene data show CDR1 as LNHNV and CDR2 as YYDKDF (reference sequence). The chain's CDR3 is CATSRSGTSGVYEQYF. CDR3 nucleotide sequence: TGTGCCACCAGCAGATCGGGGACTAGCGGGGTTTACGAGCAGTACTTC.

The chain employs TRBV27 and TRBJ2-7, with D perhaps being TRBD1 or TRBD2 (5 bases each). The germline CDR1 and CDR2 sequences are MNHEY and SMNVEV (reference sequence). V lost 6 bases and J lost 6, with 18 bases in between. The CDR3 runs to 14 residues. The chain's CDR3 is CASRAVRGEGEQYF. CDR3 DNA sequence: TGTGCCAGCAGGGCGGTGAGGGGTGAGGGCGAGCAGTACTTC.

This clonotype was picked up many times. As DNA, the CDR3 is TGTGCCAGCAGCTCGACAGGGTATGGCACTGAAGCTTTCTTT. The encoded protein is CASSSTGYGTEAFF. V and J are TRBV7-9 and TRBJ1-1, with 7 positions matching TRBD1. CDR1 and CDR2 (germline): SEHNR, FQNEAQ (reference sequence). The V gene end was trimmed by 4 bases and the J gene end by 4 bases; junction bases not matched to a gene: 6. The CDR3 sequence is 14 residues long. The whole variable domain, remainder taken from reference TRBV7-9 and TRBJ1-1, is DTGVSQNPRHKITKRGQNVTFRCDPISEHNRLYWYRQTLGQGPEFLTYFQNEAQLEKSRLLSDRFSAERPKGSFSTLEIQRTEQGDSAMYLCASSSTGYGTEAFFGQGTRLTVV.

This clonotype was seen only a few times. The genes are TRBV5-1 and TRBJ2-2; 10 bases agree with TRBD2. V was pared by 4 bases and J by 1 base, with 4 bases of the junction left unmatched. CDR1 is SGHRS, CDR2 YFSETQ, per germline. The CDR3 contains 16 residues. CDR3 sequence: CASSLTSGWNTGELFF. The CDR3 nucleotides are TGCGCCAGCAGCCTGACTAGCGGGTGGAACACCGGGGAGCTGTTTTTT.

The chain carries TRBV6-6 and TRBJ2-1; D gene unclear. The CDR3 is 17 residues long. Germline V gene sequence: CDR1 MNHNY, CDR2 SVGAGI (reference sequence). V was trimmed by 0 bases and J by 0 bases, leaving 12 bases between them. CDR3 region: CASSYSARVGSYNEQFF. For the CDR3, the DNA is TGTGCCAGCAGTTACTCGGCCAGAGTCGGCTCCTACAATGAGCAGTTCTTC.

This clonotype was found many times. The chain recombines TRBV6-9 with TRBJ2-7, with 8 bases matching TRBD1. The V segment lost 8 bases and the J segment 0 bases; nucleotides outside the gene matches: 9. Per germline, CDR1 MNHGY and CDR2 SVAAGI. The CDR3 contains 15 residues. The CDR3 is CASSDPQGGSYEQYF. In nucleotides, the CDR3 is TGTGCCAGCTCCGACCCACAGGGGGGCTCCTACGAGCAGTACTTC.

The rearrangement uses TRBV12-3 or TRBV12-4 and TRBJ2-7, with 7 bases that match TRBD2. Losses at the gene ends were 5 bases for V and 5 bases for J; bases not matched to a gene: 3. This CDR3 is 12 amino acids long. The CDR3: CASSGGGNEQYF. CDR3 in DNA: TGTGCCAGCAGTGGGGGGGGGAACGAGCAGTACTTC.

This clonotype was seen more than once but under ten times. This chain uses TRBV28 with TRBJ1-1; D not certain. Germline V CDR1 and CDR2: MDHEN, SYDVKM. Trimming cost V 9 bases and J 2 bases, with 10 bases left between them. This CDR3 contains 12 residues. The CDR3 loop reads CASWRHNTEAFF. The CDR3 region has the DNA TGTGCCAGTTGGAGACACAACACTGAAGCTTTCTTT.